The next 26 T cell receptor beta chains were all read from a single sample in a study of blood T cell repertoires in COVID-19. Here immunoSEQ multiplex PCR was the method, and the copy in TCRdb shows in-frame clones only, minus some. The table lists 20,000 or so clones, 88% of them singletons. The sequenced material came from peripheral blood. These TCRs come from a human donor in a cohort sampled during active COVID-19.

V usage is TRBV5-4 and J usage is TRBJ2-2; 8 bases match TRBD2. Per germline, CDR1 SGHNT and CDR2 YYREEE (reference sequence). CDR3 length equals 15 residues. V dropped 0 bases and J dropped 5; count of bases not matched to a gene: 3. CDR3 region: CASSLAGGRTGELFF. The CDR3 coding sequence is TGTGCCAGCAGCTTGGCGGGAGGGCGTACCGGGGAGCTGTTTTTT.

The rearrangement joins TRBV18 to TRBJ2-5, with TRBD1 identical over 12 bases. The junction had 7 bases not matched to a gene; V was cut back by 2 bases and J by 6 bases. This CDR3 is 16 amino acids long. Per the germline V gene, CDR1 is KGHSH and CDR2 is LQKENI. The CDR3 DNA reads as TGTGCCAGCTCACCAGCCGGGACAGGGGGCTTGAAGACCCAGTACTTC. This sequence encodes CASSPAGTGGLKTQYF.

This rearrangement joins TRBV7-2 to TRBJ2-1; 8 bases are shared with TRBD1. V lost 5 bases to trimming and J lost 7 bases; unmatched junction nucleotides: 16. The CDR3 is made up of 17 amino acids. Germline lookup yields CDR1 SGHTA and CDR2 FQGNSA. CDR3 DNA sequence: TGTGCCAGCAGCCTAAGGTGGGGGCAGGGGGCGCGAAATGAGCAGTTCTTC. Translating it yields CASSLRWGQGARNEQFF. Full variable domain (remainder filled in from reference TRBV7-2 and TRBJ2-1): GAGVSQSPSNKVTEKGKDVELRCDPISGHTALYWYRQSLGQGLEFLIYFQGNSAPDKSGLPSDRFSAERTGGSVSTLTIQRTQQEDSAVYLCASSLRWGQGARNEQFFGPGTRLTVL.

The chain is built from TRBV7-9 and TRBJ2-1; 15 bases align to TRBD2. Germline values: CDR1 SEHNR, CDR2 FQNEAQ (reference sequence). V was pared by 8 bases and J by 9 bases, with 14 bases of the junction left unmatched. The CDR3 has 17 amino acids. The CDR3 DNA follows: TGTGCCAGCCCGGGACAGCCGGGACTAGCGGGAGGATTTGAGCAGTTCTTC. Protein product: CASPGQPGLAGGFEQFF.

The CDR3 DNA sequence: TGCGCCAGCAGCTCACTAGAGGGAGATACGCAGTATTTT. Translated, it gives CASSSLEGDTQYF. The V and J genes are TRBV5-1 and TRBJ2-3, with D possibly matching TRBD2 (5 bases). V gave up 3 bases and J gave up 5 bases, with 10 bases separating them. In germline, CDR1 is SGHRS, CDR2 YFSETQ. This CDR3 spans 13 amino acids.

V is TRBV3-1 (or the pseudogene TRBV3-2) and J is TRBJ2-7, with 12 nucleotides matching TRBD2. CDR1 and CDR2 (germline): LGHDT, YNNKEL (reference sequence). The V and J ends lost 4 bases and 7 bases, in that order; junction bases with no gene match: 5. CDR3 length: 14 residues. CDR3 in amino acids: CASSRLAGAGEQYF. The CDR3 DNA follows: TGTGCCAGCAGCCGACTAGCGGGAGCAGGTGAGCAGTACTTC.

The V and J genes are TRBV19 and TRBJ2-5; 7 nucleotides match TRBD1. The CDR3 runs 17 residues. Germline loops: CDR1 LNHDA, CDR2 SQIVND (reference sequence). V trimming: 1 base; J trimming: 5 bases; junction bases outside the gene matches: 13. CDR3 region: CASSIVGSPGQRETQYF. CDR3 sequence (DNA): TGTGCCAGTAGTATAGTAGGCTCACCGGGACAGAGGGAGACCCAGTACTTC.

The table lists this clone with a few counts. This chain uses TRBV19 with TRBJ1-5; 8 positions match TRBD1. This CDR3 comprises 16 residues. Per germline, CDR1 LNHDA and CDR2 SQIVND (reference sequence). V gave up 5 bases and J gave up 0 bases; unmatched junction bases: 6. Here the CDR3 DNA reads TGTGCCAGTAGTGACAGGGGCGCTTATAGCAATCAGCCCCAGCATTTT. Translating gives CASSDRGAYSNQPQHF.

The chain employs TRBV27 and TRBJ2-2, with 9 bases identical to TRBD1. The CDR3 spans 16 residues. Germline V gene data show CDR1 as MNHEY and CDR2 as SMNVEV (reference sequence). V was clipped by 7 bases and J by 0 bases; unmatched bases: 6. The CDR3 protein is CASTMRTGANTGELFF. The CDR3 DNA follows: TGTGCCAGCACCATGAGGACAGGGGCGAACACCGGGGAGCTGTTTTTT.

The chain employs TRBV6-5 and TRBJ2-3; D might be TRBD1 (8 bases). Germline loops: CDR1 MNHEY, CDR2 SVGAGI. The CDR3 runs to 15 residues. The V and J ends lost 10 bases and 3 bases respectively, with 20 bases between them. CDR3 sequence (DNA): TGTGCCACCGCCTTCAACAGGGGGGGGACAGATACGCAGTATTTT. Protein product: CATAFNRGGTDTQYF.

The CDR3, as DNA: TGCGCCAGCACTAGGGGACTAGCGGATACGCAGTATTTT. Translated, it gives CASTRGLADTQYF. The genes are TRBV10-1 and TRBJ2-3, with 10 positions matching TRBD2. The junction had 4 bases not matched to a gene; V was cut back by 7 bases and J by 6 bases. The CDR3 runs 13 residues. Germline V CDR1 and CDR2: WNHNN, SYGVQD (reference sequence).

The genes are TRBV27 and TRBJ1-3; 7 nucleotides align to TRBD1. The CDR3 contains 17 residues. After removal of 2 bases from V and 3 bases from J, the junction contained 10 bases not matched to a gene. The germline CDR1 and CDR2 sequences are MNHEY and SMNVEV (reference sequence). The CDR3 sequence is CASSLGLGRGFGNTIYF. Written as DNA, the CDR3 is TGTGCCAGCAGTTTAGGGCTTGGCAGGGGGTTTGGAAACACCATATATTTT.

The CDR3 nucleotides read TGCGCCAGCAGTCAACCCAGGGGCAATCAGCCCCAGCATTTT. Its translation: CASSQPRGNQPQHF. The chain couples TRBV23-1 to TRBJ1-5; D possibly corresponds to TRBD1 (5 bases). TRBV23-1 is an open reading frame whose function is uncertain. V dropped 2 bases and J dropped 2 bases, with 7 bases sitting between them. CDR3 size: 14 residues.

The chain has TRBV11-2 and TRBJ2-6, with D possibly TRBD1 on 6 matching bases. CDR1 is SGHAT, CDR2 FQNNGV, per germline. This CDR3 region has 16 residues. The germline V and J ends were trimmed by 6 bases and 2 bases, with 14 bases remaining between them. CDR3 nucleotide sequence: TGTGCCAGCAGGCCTTCAGGGGCTGCTGGGGCCAACGTCCTGACTTTC. It specifies CASRPSGAAGANVLTF.

The rearrangement links TRBV4-1 to TRBJ2-1; TRBD1 agrees at 7 bases. Germline V CDR1 and CDR2: MGHRA, YSYEKL. This CDR3 has 16 amino acids. Germline trimming cut 0 bases from V and 4 bases from J; bases unmatched to any gene: 6. The chain's CDR3 is CASSQDSQGLYNEQFF. In DNA, the CDR3 is TGCGCCAGCAGCCAAGATTCACAGGGGTTATACAATGAGCAGTTCTTC.

V and J are TRBV2 and TRBJ1-4; weak D call: TRBD1 (5 bases). The V gene's germline CDR1 is SNHLY and CDR2 FYNNEI. V was clipped by 6 bases and J by 6 bases, with 20 bases between them. The CDR3 spans 16 residues. CDR3 residues: CASSPRNQGLHEKLFF. Here the CDR3 DNA reads TGTGCCAGCAGCCCCAGGAATCAGGGCTTACATGAAAAACTGTTTTTT.

This clone was recorded a few times. The V and J genes are TRBV28 and TRBJ2-7; TRBD2 matches 9 bases. CDR1 and CDR2 (germline): MDHEN, SYDVKM. This CDR3 has 17 residues. V shed 11 bases and J 9 bases; nucleotides not matched to a gene: 26. DNA of the CDR3: TGTGCCGCTGTAGGCGCGGGAGGGTACGAAAGTAAGGTAGGGCAGTACTTC. Its protein is CAAVGAGGYESKVGQYF.

The V and J genes are TRBV10-2 and TRBJ1-5; D remains ambiguous. Germline V gives CDR1 WSHSY, CDR2 SAAADI. The CDR3 length is 13 residues. Trimming left V 2 bases short and J 1 base short, with 3 bases between. The CDR3 loop reads CASSEESNQPQHF. Here the CDR3 DNA reads TGCGCCAGCAGTGAGGAGAGCAATCAGCCCCAGCATTTT.

J is TRBJ2-7 and V is TRBV2, with 7 bases identical to TRBD2. There are 16 residues in the CDR3. Germline CDR1 and CDR2: SNHLY and FYNNEI. The J segment lost 3 bases and the V segment lost 4 bases, leaving 12 bases of the junction unmatched. Written as DNA, the CDR3 is TGTGCCAGCAGTGCAATCGGACGGGGGGTTGTCTACGAGCAGTACTTC. It codes for CASSAIGRGVVYEQYF. The complete variable domain, with remaining parts taken from reference TRBV2 and TRBJ2-7, reads EPEVTQTPSHQVTQMGQEVILRCVPISNHLYFYWYRQILGQKVEFLVSFYNNEISEKSEIFDDQFSVERPDGSNFTLKIRSTKLEDSAMYFCASSAIGRGVVYEQYFGPGTRLTVT.

The genes are TRBV19 and TRBJ1-2; D is possibly TRBD1 (5 bases). Per germline, CDR1 LNHDA and CDR2 SQIVND (reference sequence). Trimming pared 5 bases from V and 0 bases from J, leaving 10 bases between. The CDR3 covers 14 residues. CDR3 residues: CASSQQAANYGYTF. The CDR3 DNA reads TGTGCCAGTAGTCAACAGGCCGCTAACTATGGCTACACCTTC.

V gene TRBV7-2 combines with J gene TRBJ2-7; D possibly corresponds to TRBD2 (6 bases). V lost 2 bases to trimming and J lost 2 bases, with 10 bases between them. The CDR3 covers 14 residues. CDR1 is SGHTA, CDR2 FQGNSA, per germline. The DNA of the CDR3 is TGTGCCAGCAGCTTACTAGCGCTCGCCTACGAGCAGTACTTC. Protein sequence: CASSLLALAYEQYF.

V gene TRBV19 combines with J gene TRBJ1-2, with D maybe TRBD1 (5 bases). With 7 bases removed from V and 14 bases from J, the gap between germline ends came to 26 bases. From germline, CDR1 is LNHDA and CDR2 SQIVND (reference sequence). The CDR3 spans 14 residues. This CDR3 is CASTDTGFIMAKTF. For the CDR3, the DNA is TGTGCCAGTACCGATACAGGTTTTATTATGGCTAAGACCTTC.

The rearrangement uses TRBV6-6 and TRBJ2-7, with 8 positions matching TRBD2. Germline CDR1 and CDR2: MNHNY and SVGAGI (reference sequence). CDR3 length: 13 residues. With 5 bases clipped from V and 6 bases from J, the junction kept 6 bases outside the gene matches. CDR3 region: CASSSGSGLEQYF. For the CDR3, the DNA is TGTGCCAGCAGTAGCGGGAGTGGGCTCGAGCAGTACTTC.

This chain connects TRBV7-9 to TRBJ2-5; D gene uncertain. V was pared by 3 bases and J by 0 bases, with 2 bases between. CDR1 and CDR2 from the germline V gene are SEHNR and FQNEAQ (reference sequence). The length of the CDR3 is 12 residues. The CDR3 protein is CASSFDQETQYF. The CDR3 coding sequence is TGTGCCAGCAGCTTCGACCAAGAGACCCAGTACTTC.

The chain is built from TRBV6-5 and TRBJ2-2; TRBD2 agrees at 7 bases. From germline, CDR1 is MNHEY and CDR2 SVGAGI. The V segment lost 8 bases and the J segment 2 bases; nucleotides outside the gene matches: 8. The CDR3 is 15 residues long. The CDR3 here is CASREAGVNTGELFF. Here the CDR3 DNA reads TGTGCCAGCCGGGAGGCAGGTGTCAACACCGGGGAGCTGTTTTTT.

In its sample, this clone was seen once. V gene TRBV7-9 combines with J gene TRBJ2-5; 14 bases align to TRBD2. Trimming cost V 3 bases and J 5 bases; bases outside gene matches: 5. Germline-derived CDR1 and CDR2 are SEHNR and FQNEAQ (reference sequence). The CDR3 sequence is 16 residues long. The CDR3 is CASSFGLAGGGETQYF. CDR3 sequence (DNA): TGTGCCAGCAGCTTTGGACTAGCGGGAGGAGGCGAGACCCAGTACTTC.